The clone carrying this T cell receptor beta chain was seen only a few times. Germline V gives CDR1 DFQATT, CDR2 SNEGSKA (reference sequence). This CDR3 spans 13 amino acids. With 4 bases removed from V and 5 bases from J, the gap between germline ends came to 12 bases. TCRdb passed the RT-PCR reads through MiXCR, listing each CDR3 protein once. The sample gives around 700,000 distinct CDR3 sequences, 11% to 15% of which show up once; about 3.9% is in the top ten. Sequencing was performed on memory CD4+ T cells from blood. The chain has TRBV20-1 and TRBJ2-1; D is ambiguous. The receptor was isolated from a female donor in good health, serving as a healthy control. The CDR3 DNA is TGCAGTGCTACCCGGTTAGGGAACAATGAGCAGTTCTTC. This translates into CSATRLGNNEQFF.